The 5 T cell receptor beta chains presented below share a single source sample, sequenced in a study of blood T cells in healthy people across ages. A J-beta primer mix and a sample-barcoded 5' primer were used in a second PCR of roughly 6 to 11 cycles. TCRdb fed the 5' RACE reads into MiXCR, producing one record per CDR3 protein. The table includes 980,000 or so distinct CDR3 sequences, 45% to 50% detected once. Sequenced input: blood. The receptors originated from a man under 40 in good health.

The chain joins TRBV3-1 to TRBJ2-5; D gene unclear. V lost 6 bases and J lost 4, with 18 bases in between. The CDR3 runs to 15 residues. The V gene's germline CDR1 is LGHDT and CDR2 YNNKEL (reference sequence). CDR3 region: CASRPIDTRIETQYF. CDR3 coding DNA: TGTGCCAGCAGACCGATCGACACCCGGATAGAGACCCAGTACTTC.

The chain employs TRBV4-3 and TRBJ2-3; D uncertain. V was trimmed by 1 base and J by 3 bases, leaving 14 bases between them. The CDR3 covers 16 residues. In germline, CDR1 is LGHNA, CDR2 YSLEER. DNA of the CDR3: TGCGCCAGCAGCCAAGGGCCCTCGGTCGGGACAGATACGCAGTATTTT. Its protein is CASSQGPSVGTDTQYF.

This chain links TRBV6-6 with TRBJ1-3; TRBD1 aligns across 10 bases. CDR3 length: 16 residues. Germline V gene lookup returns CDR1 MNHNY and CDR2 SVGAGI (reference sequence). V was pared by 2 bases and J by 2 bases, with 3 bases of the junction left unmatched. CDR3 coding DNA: TGTGCCAGCAGTTACGGTGGACAGGGGGCTGGAAACACCATATATTTT. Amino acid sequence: CASSYGGQGAGNTIYF.

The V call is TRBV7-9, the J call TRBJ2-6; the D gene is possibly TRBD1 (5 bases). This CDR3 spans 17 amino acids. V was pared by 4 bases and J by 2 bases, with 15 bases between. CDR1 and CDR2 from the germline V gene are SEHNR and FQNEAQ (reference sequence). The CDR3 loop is CASSSLRAGTGANVLTF. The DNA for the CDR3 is TGTGCCAGCAGCTCCCTACGGGCAGGGACTGGGGCCAACGTCCTGACTTTC.

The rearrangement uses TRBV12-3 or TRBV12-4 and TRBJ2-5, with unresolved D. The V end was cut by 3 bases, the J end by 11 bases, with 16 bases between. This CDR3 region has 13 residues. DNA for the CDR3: TGTGCCAGCAGTTTGCAATTGATGGATGAGCAGTACTTC. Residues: CASSLQLMDEQYF.